Below are 7 T cell receptor beta chains sequenced from a single sample in a study of OX40 agonist ivuxolimab in advanced cancers. TCRdb's copy holds only in-frame clones and misses some; the assay was immunoSEQ multiplex PCR. The sample lists around 80,000 clones; 89% were seen once. The source was CD4+ or CD8+ T cells sorted from blood, collected in a trial of the OX40 agonist ivuxolimab. These receptors all come from an adult with an advanced solid tumor such as melanoma, head and neck, liver or kidney cancer.

This clone was counted between two and nine times. The rearrangement links TRBV5-1 to TRBJ1-2; 9 bases map to TRBD1. V was clipped by 6 bases and J by 5 bases; unmatched bases: 8. Looked up from germline, CDR1 is SGHRS and CDR2 is YFSETQ. This CDR3 region has 14 residues. CDR3 loop: CASTPGTGPYGYTF. Here the CDR3 DNA reads TGCGCCAGCACCCCCGGGACAGGGCCATATGGCTACACCTTC.

V is TRBV2 and J is TRBJ2-2; D ambiguous. Germline loops: CDR1 SNHLY, CDR2 FYNNEI. V was shortened by 5 bases and J by 4 bases, with 11 bases between the two germline ends. The length of the CDR3 is 14 residues. CDR3 bases: TGTGCCAGCAGTTGGGTCTCTGGCACCGGGGAGCTGTTTTTT. This sequence encodes CASSWVSGTGELFF.

The V gene is TRBV19, the J gene TRBJ2-5, with a weak D call TRBD2 (6 bases). This CDR3 has 16 amino acids. V shed 7 bases and J shed 4 bases, with 22 bases lying between them. The V gene's germline CDR1 is LNHDA and CDR2 SQIVND (reference sequence). For the CDR3, the DNA is TGTGCCAGTATGTTTCTTCACGGGGGAATGCGAGAGACCCAGTACTTC. Amino acids: CASMFLHGGMRETQYF.

The genes are TRBV30 and TRBJ2-3; 10 positions match TRBD2. The CDR3 totals 20 residues. From germline, CDR1 is GTSNPN and CDR2 SVGIG (reference sequence). Losses at the gene ends were 0 bases for V and 1 base for J; bases not matched to a gene: 16. CDR3 DNA: TGTGCCTGGAGTGTACTACGGGGAGCGGGAGGGCCGCTAGGCACAGATACGCAGTATTTT. Translation: CAWSVLRGAGGPLGTDTQYF.

The chain recombines TRBV14 with TRBJ1-2; the match to TRBD1 covers 7 bases. This CDR3 contains 15 residues. Looked up from germline, CDR1 is SGHDN and CDR2 is FVKESK. Trimming cost V 4 bases and J 5 bases; bases outside gene matches: 10. CDR3 loop: CASSLRGQRFYGYTF. The CDR3 bases are TGTGCCAGCAGCCTTCGGGGACAGAGATTTTATGGCTACACCTTC.

The J gene is TRBJ1-1, the V gene TRBV5-1; a possible D gene is TRBD1 (5 bases). The V and J ends lost 0 bases and 5 bases respectively, with 14 bases between them. The CDR3 contains 15 residues. The germline CDR1 and CDR2 sequences are SGHRS and YFSETQ. The CDR3 spells CASSLGLGGVTEAFF. In DNA, the CDR3 is TGCGCCAGCAGCTTGGGTTTGGGAGGGGTAACTGAAGCTTTCTTT.

V gene TRBV5-4 combines with J gene TRBJ2-7; tentative D call: TRBD1 (6 bases). The length of the CDR3 is 14 residues. The germline V gene has CDR1 SGHNT and CDR2 YYREEE (reference sequence). Trimming took 4 bases from V and 7 from J, leaving 18 bases between them. CDR3 sequence (DNA): TGTGCCAGCAGCGGGACATCATCGGGTCTTGAGCAGTACTTC. Protein product: CASSGTSSGLEQYF. The variable domain in full, completed from reference TRBV5-4 and TRBJ2-7, reads ETGVTQSPTHLIKTRGQQVTLRCSSQSGHNTVSWYQQALGQGPQFIFQYYREEENGRGNFPPRFSGLQFPNYSSELNVNALELDDSALYLCASSGTSSGLEQYFGPGTRLTVT.